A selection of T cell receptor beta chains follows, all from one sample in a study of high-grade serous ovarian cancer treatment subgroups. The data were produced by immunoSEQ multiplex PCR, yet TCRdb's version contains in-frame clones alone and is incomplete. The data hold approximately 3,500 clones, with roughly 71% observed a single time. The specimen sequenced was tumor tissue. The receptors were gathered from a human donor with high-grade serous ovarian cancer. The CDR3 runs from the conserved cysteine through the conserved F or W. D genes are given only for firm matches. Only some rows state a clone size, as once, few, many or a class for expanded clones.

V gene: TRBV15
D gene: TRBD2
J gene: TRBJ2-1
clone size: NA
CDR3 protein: CATSRTRGGINNEQFF
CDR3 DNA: TGTGCCACCAGCAGGACACGCGGGGGGATAAACAATGAGCAGTTCTTC

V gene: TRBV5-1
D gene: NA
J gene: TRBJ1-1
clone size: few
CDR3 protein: CASSFDSSNTEAFF
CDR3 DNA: TGCGCCAGCAGCTTTGACAGCTCTAACACTGAAGCTTTCTTT

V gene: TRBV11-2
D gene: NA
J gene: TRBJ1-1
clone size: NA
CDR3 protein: CASSPGTPYRGAFF
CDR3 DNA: TGTGCCAGCAGCCCCGGGACGCCGTATCGGGGTGCTTTCTTT

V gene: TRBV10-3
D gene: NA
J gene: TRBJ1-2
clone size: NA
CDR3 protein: CANSAEGGGYTF
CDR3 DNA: TGTGCCAACTCCGCCGAGGGTGGAGGCTACACCTTC

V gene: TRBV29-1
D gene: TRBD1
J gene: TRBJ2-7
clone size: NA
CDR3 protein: CSVQRQGSVDEQYF
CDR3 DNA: TGCAGCGTTCAAAGACAGGGCTCGGTGGACGAGCAGTACTTC

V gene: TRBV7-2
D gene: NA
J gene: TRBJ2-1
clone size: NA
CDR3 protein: CASSLGISNNEQFF
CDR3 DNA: TGTGCCAGCAGCTTAGGGATTTCCAACAATGAGCAGTTCTTC

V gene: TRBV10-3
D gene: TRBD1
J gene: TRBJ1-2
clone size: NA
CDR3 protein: CAISESGTGEFYGYTF
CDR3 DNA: TGTGCCATCAGTGAAAGCGGGACAGGGGAATTCTATGGCTACACCTTC

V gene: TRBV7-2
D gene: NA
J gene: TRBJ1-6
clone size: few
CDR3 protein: CASSLVASSYNSPLHF
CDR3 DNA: TGTGCCAGCAGCTTAGTCGCTAGCTCCTATAATTCACCCCTCCACTTT

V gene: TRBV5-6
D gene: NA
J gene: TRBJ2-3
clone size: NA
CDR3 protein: CASSLAGLSTDTQYF
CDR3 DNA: TGTGCCAGCAGCTTGGCGGGTCTTAGCACAGATACGCAGTATTTT

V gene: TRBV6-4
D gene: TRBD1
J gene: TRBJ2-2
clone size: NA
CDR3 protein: CASSGTENTGELFF
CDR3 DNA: TGTGCCAGCAGCGGGACAGAGAACACCGGGGAGCTGTTTTTT

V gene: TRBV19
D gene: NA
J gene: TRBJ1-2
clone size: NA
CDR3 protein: CASSIAGRGIYGYTF
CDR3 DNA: TGTGCCAGTAGTATAGCCGGCAGGGGCATCTATGGCTACACCTTC

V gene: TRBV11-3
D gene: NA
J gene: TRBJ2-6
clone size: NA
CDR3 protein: CASSLHSGANVLTF
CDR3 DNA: TGTGCCAGCAGCTTACACTCTGGGGCCAACGTCCTGACTTTC

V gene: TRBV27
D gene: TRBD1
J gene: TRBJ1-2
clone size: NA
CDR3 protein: CASRDRGVYGYTF
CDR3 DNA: TGTGCCAGCAGAGACAGGGGAGTCTATGGCTACACCTTC

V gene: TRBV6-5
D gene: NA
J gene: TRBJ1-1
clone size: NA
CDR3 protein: CASSPGLSNTEAFF
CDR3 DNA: TGTGCCAGCAGTCCTGGACTGTCGAACACTGAAGCTTTCTTT

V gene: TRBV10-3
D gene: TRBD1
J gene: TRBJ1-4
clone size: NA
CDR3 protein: CASSPTTGTHEKLFF
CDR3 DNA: TGTGCCAGCAGCCCCACGACAGGGACACATGAAAAACTGTTTTTT

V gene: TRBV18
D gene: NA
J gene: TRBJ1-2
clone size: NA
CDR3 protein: CASSPKGDYGYTF
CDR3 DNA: TGTGCCAGCTCACCGAAGGGTGACTATGGCTACACCTTC

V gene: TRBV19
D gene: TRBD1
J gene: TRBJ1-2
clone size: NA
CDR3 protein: CASSPLTGIDYGYTF
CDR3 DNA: TGTGCCAGTAGTCCCCTGACAGGGATCGACTATGGCTACACCTTC

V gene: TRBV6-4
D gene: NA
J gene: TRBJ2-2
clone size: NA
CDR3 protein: CASSEEGANTGELFF
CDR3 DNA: TGTGCCAGCAGTGAAGAGGGGGCGAACACCGGGGAGCTGTTTTTT

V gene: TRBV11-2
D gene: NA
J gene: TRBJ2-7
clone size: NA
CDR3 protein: CASSLRFQDHEQYF
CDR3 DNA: TGTGCCAGCAGCCTCAGATTTCAGGACCACGAGCAGTACTTC

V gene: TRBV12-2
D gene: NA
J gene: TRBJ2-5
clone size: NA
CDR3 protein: CASRLGWGRTGHLFGGRHF
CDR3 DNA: TGTGCAAGTCGCTTAGGGTGGGGGAGGACAGGGCATCTTTTCGGGGGTCGGCACTTC

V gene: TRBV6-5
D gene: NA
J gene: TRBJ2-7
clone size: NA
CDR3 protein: CANPAHQGRNEQYF
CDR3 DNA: TGTGCCAACCCGGCCCATCAGGGAAGGAACGAGCAGTACTTC

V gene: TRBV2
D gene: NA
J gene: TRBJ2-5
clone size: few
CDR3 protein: CASTTTPRETQYF
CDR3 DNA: TGTGCCAGCACGACGACCCCCCGGGAGACCCAGTACTTC

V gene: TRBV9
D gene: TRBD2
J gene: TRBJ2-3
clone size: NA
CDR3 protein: CASSVASASGGLTDTQYF
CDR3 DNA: TGTGCCAGCAGCGTAGCTAGCGCTAGCGGGGGCCTCACAGATACGCAGTATTTT

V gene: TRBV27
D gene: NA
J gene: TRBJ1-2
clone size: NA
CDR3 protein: CASSYDAGINYGYTF
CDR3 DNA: TGTGCCAGCAGTTACGATGCGGGGATAAACTATGGCTACACCTTC

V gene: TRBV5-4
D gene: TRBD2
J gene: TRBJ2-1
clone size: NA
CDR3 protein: CASSLLTSGDSNEQFF
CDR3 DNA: TGTGCCAGCAGCTTATTGACTAGCGGGGATTCTAATGAGCAGTTCTTC

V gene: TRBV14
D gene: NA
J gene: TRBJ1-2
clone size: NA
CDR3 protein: CASSSPRGIHRDYGYTF
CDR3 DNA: TGTGCCAGCAGCTCCCCGCGGGGCATTCACAGGGACTATGGCTACACCTTC

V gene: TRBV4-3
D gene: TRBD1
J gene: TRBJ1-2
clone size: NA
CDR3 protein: CASSQSRTGLYGYTF
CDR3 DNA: TGCGCCAGCAGCCAGAGCCGGACAGGCCTATATGGCTACACCTTC

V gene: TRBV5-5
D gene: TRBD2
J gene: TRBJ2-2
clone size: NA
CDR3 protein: CASSYSGGITGELFF
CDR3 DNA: TGTGCCAGCAGCTATAGCGGGGGGATCACCGGGGAGCTGTTTTTT

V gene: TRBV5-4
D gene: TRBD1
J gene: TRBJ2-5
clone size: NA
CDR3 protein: CASGAWDSQETQYF
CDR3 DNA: TGTGCCAGCGGAGCTTGGGACAGCCAAGAGACCCAGTACTTC

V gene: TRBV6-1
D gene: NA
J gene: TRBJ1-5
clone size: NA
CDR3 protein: CASSQPQGPQHF
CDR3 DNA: TGTGCCAGCAGTCAGCCCCAGGGGCCCCAGCATTTT

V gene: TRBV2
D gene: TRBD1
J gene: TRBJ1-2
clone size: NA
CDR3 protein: CASRDRGGGYGYTF
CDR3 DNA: TGTGCCAGCAGGGACAGGGGGGGTGGCTATGGCTACACCTTC

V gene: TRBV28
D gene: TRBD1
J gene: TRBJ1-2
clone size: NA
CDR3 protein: CASSWSGTGLNYGYTF
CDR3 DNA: TGTGCCAGCAGTTGGTCCGGGACAGGGCTTAACTATGGCTACACCTTC

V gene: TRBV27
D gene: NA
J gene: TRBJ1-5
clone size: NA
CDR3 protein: CASSLSSSWPQHF
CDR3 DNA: TGTGCCAGCAGTTTATCGAGCTCGTGGCCCCAGCATTTT

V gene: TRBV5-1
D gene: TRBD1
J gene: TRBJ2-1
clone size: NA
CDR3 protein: CASSPGTGLGEQFF
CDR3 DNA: TGCGCCAGCAGCCCCGGGACAGGACTGGGTGAGCAGTTCTTC

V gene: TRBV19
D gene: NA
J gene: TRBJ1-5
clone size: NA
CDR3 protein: CASSLRDSNQPQHF
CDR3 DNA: TGTGCCAGTAGCCTCCGGGACAGCAATCAGCCCCAGCATTTT

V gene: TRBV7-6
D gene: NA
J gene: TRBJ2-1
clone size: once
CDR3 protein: CASSLGSGSSYNEQFF
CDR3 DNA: TGTGCCAGCAGCTTAGGTTCAGGGAGCTCCTACAATGAGCAGTTCTTC

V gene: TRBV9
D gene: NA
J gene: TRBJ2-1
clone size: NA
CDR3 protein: CASKKGGDPYNEQFF
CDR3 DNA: TGTGCCAGCAAAAAAGGGGGGGACCCCTACAATGAGCAGTTCTTC

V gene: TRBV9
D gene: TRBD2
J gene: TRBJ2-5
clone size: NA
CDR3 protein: CASSVKRGSQETQYF
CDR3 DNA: TGTGCCAGCAGCGTAAAGCGGGGGAGCCAAGAGACCCAGTACTTC